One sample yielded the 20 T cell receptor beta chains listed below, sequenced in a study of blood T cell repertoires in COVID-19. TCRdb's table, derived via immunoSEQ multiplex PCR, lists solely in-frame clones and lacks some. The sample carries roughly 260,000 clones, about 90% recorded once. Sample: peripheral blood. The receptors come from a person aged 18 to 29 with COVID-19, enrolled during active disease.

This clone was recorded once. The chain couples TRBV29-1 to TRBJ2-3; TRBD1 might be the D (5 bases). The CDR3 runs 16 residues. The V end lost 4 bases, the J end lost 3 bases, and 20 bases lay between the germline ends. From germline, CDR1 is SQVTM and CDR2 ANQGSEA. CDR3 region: CSVGGVGPRQTDTQYF. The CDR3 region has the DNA TGCAGCGTTGGTGGAGTGGGGCCCCGTCAAACAGATACGCAGTATTTT.

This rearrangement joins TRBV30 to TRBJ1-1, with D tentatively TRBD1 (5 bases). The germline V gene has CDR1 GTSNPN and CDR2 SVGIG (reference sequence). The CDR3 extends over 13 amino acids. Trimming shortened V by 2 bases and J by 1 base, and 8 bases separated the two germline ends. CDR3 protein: CAWSPTANTEAFF. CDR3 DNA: TGTGCCTGGAGTCCGACAGCGAACACTGAAGCTTTCTTT.

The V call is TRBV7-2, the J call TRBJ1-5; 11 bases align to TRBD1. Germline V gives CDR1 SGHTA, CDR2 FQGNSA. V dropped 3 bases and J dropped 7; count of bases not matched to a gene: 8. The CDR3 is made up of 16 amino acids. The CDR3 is CASSFVGTGGRQPQHF. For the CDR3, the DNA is TGTGCCAGCAGCTTTGTCGGGACAGGGGGTAGACAGCCCCAGCATTTT.

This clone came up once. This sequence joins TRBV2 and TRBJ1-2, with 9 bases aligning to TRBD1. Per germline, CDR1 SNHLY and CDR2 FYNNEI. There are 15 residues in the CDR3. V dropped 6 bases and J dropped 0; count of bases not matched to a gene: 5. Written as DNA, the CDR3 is TGTGCCAGCAGACCCGGGACAGGGTCTAACTATGGCTACACCTTC. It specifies CASRPGTGSNYGYTF. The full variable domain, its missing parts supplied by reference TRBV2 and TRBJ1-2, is EPEVTQTPSHQVTQMGQEVILRCVPISNHLYFYWYRQILGQKVEFLVSFYNNEISEKSEIFDDQFSVERPDGSNFTLKIRSTKLEDSAMYFCASRPGTGSNYGYTFGSGTRLTVV.

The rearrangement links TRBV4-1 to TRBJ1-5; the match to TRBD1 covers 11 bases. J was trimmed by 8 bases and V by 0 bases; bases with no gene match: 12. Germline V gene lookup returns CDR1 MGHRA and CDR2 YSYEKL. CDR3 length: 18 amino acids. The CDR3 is CASSQDLWDRGDLKPQHF. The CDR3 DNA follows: TGCGCCAGCAGCCAAGATCTTTGGGACAGGGGGGACCTGAAGCCCCAGCATTTT.

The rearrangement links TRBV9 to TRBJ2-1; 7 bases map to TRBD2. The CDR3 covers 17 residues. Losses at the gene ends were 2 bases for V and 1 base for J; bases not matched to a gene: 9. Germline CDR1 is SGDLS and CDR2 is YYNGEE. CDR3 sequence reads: CASSVGAGLVSYNEQFF. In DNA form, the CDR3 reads TGTGCCAGCAGCGTCGGTGCCGGACTAGTTTCCTACAATGAGCAGTTCTTC.

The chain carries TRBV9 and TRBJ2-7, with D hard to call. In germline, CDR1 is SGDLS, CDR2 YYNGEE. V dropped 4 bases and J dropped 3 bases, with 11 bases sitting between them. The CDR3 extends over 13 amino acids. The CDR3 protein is CASSREEFYEQYF. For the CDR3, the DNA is TGTGCCAGCAGCCGTGAAGAGTTCTACGAGCAGTACTTC.

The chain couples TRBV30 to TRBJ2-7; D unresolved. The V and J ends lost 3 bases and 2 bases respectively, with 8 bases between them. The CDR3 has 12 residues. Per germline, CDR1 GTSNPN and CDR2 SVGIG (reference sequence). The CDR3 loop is CAWRIGAYEQYF. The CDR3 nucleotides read TGTGCCTGGAGAATAGGAGCCTACGAGCAGTACTTC.

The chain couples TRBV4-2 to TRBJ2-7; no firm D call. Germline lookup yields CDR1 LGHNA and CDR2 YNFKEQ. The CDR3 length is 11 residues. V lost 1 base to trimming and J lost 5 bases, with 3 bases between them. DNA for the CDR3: TGTGCCAGCAGCCAAGCGGACGAGCAGTACTTC. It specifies CASSQADEQYF.

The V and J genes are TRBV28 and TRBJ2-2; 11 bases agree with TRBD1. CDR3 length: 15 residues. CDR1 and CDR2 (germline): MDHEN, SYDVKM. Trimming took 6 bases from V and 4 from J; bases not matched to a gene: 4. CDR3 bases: TGTGCCAGCAGGCGGACAGGGGGCACCACCGGGGAGCTGTTTTTT. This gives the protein CASRRTGGTTGELFF.

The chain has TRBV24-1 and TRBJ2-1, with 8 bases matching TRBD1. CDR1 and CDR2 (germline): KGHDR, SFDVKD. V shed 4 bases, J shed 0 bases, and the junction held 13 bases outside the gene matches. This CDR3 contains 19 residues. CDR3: CATSDAGGQVLSSYNEQFF. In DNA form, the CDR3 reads TGTGCCACCAGTGACGCCGGGGGACAGGTCCTGAGCTCCTACAATGAGCAGTTCTTC.

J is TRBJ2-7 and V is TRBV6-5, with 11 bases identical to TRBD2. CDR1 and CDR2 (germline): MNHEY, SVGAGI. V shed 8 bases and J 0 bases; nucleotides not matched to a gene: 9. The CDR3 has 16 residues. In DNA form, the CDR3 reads TGTGCCAGCGGTTCTCTGGGACTAGCGGCCTCCTACGAGCAGTACTTC. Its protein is CASGSLGLAASYEQYF.

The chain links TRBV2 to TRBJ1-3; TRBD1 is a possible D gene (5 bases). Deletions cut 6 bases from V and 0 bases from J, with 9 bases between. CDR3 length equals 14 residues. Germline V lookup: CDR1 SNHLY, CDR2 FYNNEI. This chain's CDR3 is CASRGGTSGNTIYF. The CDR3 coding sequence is TGTGCCAGCAGGGGGGGGACCTCTGGAAACACCATATATTTT.

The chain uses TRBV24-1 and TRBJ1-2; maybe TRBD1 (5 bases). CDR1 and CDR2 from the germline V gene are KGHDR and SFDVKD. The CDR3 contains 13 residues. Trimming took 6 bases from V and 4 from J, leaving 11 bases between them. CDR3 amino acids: CATSTGESYGYTF. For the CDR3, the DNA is TGTGCCACCAGTACGGGGGAGAGCTATGGCTACACCTTC.

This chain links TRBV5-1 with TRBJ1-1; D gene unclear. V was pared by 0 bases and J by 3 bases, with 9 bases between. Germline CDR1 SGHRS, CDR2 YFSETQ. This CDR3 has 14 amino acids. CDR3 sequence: CASSLVASDTEAFF. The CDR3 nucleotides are TGCGCCAGCAGCTTGGTTGCCAGTGACACTGAAGCTTTCTTT.

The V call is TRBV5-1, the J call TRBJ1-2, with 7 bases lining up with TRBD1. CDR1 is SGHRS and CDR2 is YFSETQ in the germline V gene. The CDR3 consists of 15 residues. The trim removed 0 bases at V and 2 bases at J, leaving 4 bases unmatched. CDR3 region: CASSLDGTANYGYTF. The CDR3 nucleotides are TGCGCCAGCAGCTTGGATGGGACAGCGAACTATGGCTACACCTTC. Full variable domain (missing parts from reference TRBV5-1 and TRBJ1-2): KAGVTQTPRYLIKTRGQQVTLSCSPISGHRSVSWYQQTPGQGLQFLFEYFSETQRNKGNFPGRFSGRQFSNSRSEMNVSTLELGDSALYLCASSLDGTANYGYTFGSGTRLTVV.

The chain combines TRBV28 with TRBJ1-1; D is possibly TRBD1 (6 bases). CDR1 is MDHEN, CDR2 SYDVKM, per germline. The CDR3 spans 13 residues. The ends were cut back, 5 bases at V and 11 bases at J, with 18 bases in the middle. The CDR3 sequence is CASSPPAGAQAFF. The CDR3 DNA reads TGTGCCAGCAGTCCACCGGCGGGGGCCCAGGCTTTCTTT.

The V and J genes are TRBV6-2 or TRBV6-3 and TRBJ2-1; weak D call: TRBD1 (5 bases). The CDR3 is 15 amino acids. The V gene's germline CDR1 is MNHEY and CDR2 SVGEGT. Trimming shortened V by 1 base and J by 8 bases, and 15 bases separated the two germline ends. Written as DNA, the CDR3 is TGTGCCAGCAGTTACTTGGCGCTCAGGGTAGATGAGCAGTTCTTC. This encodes CASSYLALRVDEQFF.

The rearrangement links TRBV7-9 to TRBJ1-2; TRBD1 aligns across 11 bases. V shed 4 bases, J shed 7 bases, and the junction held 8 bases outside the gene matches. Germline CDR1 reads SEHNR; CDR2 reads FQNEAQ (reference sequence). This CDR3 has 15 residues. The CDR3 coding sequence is TGTGCCAGCAGCTCCAGCCGGGACAGGGGGTCTGGCTACACCTTC. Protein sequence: CASSSSRDRGSGYTF.

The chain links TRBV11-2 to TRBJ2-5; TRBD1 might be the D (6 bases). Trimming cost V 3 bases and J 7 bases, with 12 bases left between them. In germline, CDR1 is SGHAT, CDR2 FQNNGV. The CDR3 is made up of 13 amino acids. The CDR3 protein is CASSLVQGTTQYF. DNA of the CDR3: TGTGCCAGCAGCTTGGTCCAGGGGACGACCCAGTACTTC.